These T cell receptor beta chains were read from a single sample in a study of response to subunit inactivated influenza vaccine. TCRdb reprocessed the RT-PCR reads with MiXCR, giving one entry per CDR3 protein. The sample has 150,000 to 200,000 distinct CDR3 sequences; about 12% are singletons. The same data also contributed to another study, on T cells expressing NK-cell markers.

The sequenced sample was CD8+ T cells sorted from PBMCs, obtained roughly 13 days after vaccination. The receptor source for this set is a man between 45 and 60 years old who received an inactivated influenza vaccine. CDR3s include the opening cysteine and the closing phenylalanine or tryptophan. The D gene is left open where the match is weak. The size entry is marked missing in some rows and otherwise reads once, few, many or a size class.

j_call,d_call,clone_size,v_call,cdr3_nt,cdr3_aa
TRBJ2-2,TRBD2,few,TRBV12-3/TRBV12-4,TGTGCCAGCAGTTCTCTAGCGGGGGGCACCGGGGAGCTGTTTTTT,CASSSLAGGTGELFF
TRBJ2-5,.,.,TRBV12-3/TRBV12-4,TGTGCCTCGAGGGGGGCCCAAGAGACCCAGTACTTC,CASRGAQETQYF
TRBJ1-2,.,.,TRBV12-3/TRBV12-4,TGTGCCAGCAGTTGGACAGTTTTAGATGGCTACACCTTC,CASSWTVLDGYTF
TRBJ2-7,TRBD2,many,TRBV4-3,TGCGCCAGCAGCCAAGGACTAGCGAGATCCTACGAGCAGTACTTC,CASSQGLARSYEQYF
TRBJ1-1,.,.,TRBV30,TGTGCCTGGAGTGTCGCAGGAGCGAACACTGAAGCTTTCTTT,CAWSVAGANTEAFF
TRBJ2-2,.,few,TRBV2,TGTGCCAGCATCGGACGGGGGAACACCGGGGAGCTGTTTTTT,CASIGRGNTGELFF
TRBJ2-1,.,many,TRBV5-6,TGTGCCAGCAGCTCCGGGACATGGTCCTACAATGAGCAGTTCTTC,CASSSGTWSYNEQFF
TRBJ2-7,TRBD2,.,TRBV4-3,TGCGCCAGCAGCCAATATACTAGCGGGAGATTCGAGCAGTACTTC,CASSQYTSGRFEQYF
TRBJ2-5,.,few,TRBV5-1,TGCGCCAGCAGCTTGGGACAGGATCAAGAGACCCAGTACTTC,CASSLGQDQETQYF
TRBJ2-7,.,few,TRBV23-1,TGCGCCAGCAGTCGCCCTGACAGAGAAGGCGAGCAGTACTTC,CASSRPDREGEQYF
TRBJ2-1,.,few,TRBV7-9,TGTGCCAGCAGCCCCCGGGAGTCCCTGGTGCACAATGAGCAGTTCTTC,CASSPRESLVHNEQFF
TRBJ2-2,.,many,TRBV28,TGTGCCAGCAGTTTAGTGCCGGGTTTTCGGGAGCTGTTTTTT,CASSLVPGFRELFF
TRBJ2-3,.,few,TRBV6-5,TGTGCCAGCAGTTACGGGGGGTCTAGCACAGATACGCAGTATTTT,CASSYGGSSTDTQYF
TRBJ2-1,TRBD1,few,TRBV29-1,TGCAGCTCCGGGACAGGGAATGGTGAGCAGTTCTTC,CSSGTGNGEQFF
TRBJ2-2,TRBD2,.,TRBV4-3,TGCGCCAGCAGCCAAGATCCCGCGGGAGTCACCGGGGAGCTGTTTTTT,CASSQDPAGVTGELFF
TRBJ2-7,TRBD1,few,TRBV7-9,TGTGCCAGCAGCCCCTCGACAGGGGGCGTCTACGAGCAGTACTTC,CASSPSTGGVYEQYF
TRBJ2-7,.,few,TRBV14,TGTGCCAGCAGCCCTGAGGTGGCGTTTCACGAGCAGTACTTC,CASSPEVAFHEQYF
TRBJ2-1,TRBD1,.,TRBV7-9,TGTGCCAGCAGCTTAGCGTTTGGGCAGGGGGCCGATAATGAGCAGTTCTTC,CASSLAFGQGADNEQFF
TRBJ1-3,.,many,TRBV7-9,TGTGCCAGCAGCTTAGCGGGGGACTTTGGCTCTGGAAACACCATATATTTT,CASSLAGDFGSGNTIYF
TRBJ1-2,TRBD1,.,TRBV10-3,TGTGCCATCAGAAACAGGGGAGATGACTACACCTTC,CAIRNRGDDYTF
TRBJ2-7,TRBD1,.,TRBV4-3,TGCGCCAGCAGCCCGATGCAGGGGCCTCAGGGGGAATACGAGCAGTACTTC,CASSPMQGPQGEYEQYF
TRBJ1-1,.,few,TRBV5-1,TGCGCCAGCAGCTCGGTTAACGCGAACACTGAAGCTTTCTTT,CASSSVNANTEAFF
TRBJ2-7,.,many,TRBV7-9,TGTGCCAGCGGAACACCTTGGGGCGGTAACGAGCAGTACTTC,CASGTPWGGNEQYF
TRBJ1-3,.,few,TRBV4-3,TGCGCCAGCAGCCAAGATCCCGGAACATTACGGAGCTCTGGAAACACCATATATTTT,CASSQDPGTLRSSGNTIYF
TRBJ1-2,.,.,TRBV27,TGTGCCAGCAGTTTACACCCAGCAAACTATGGCTACACCTTC,CASSLHPANYGYTF
TRBJ1-4,TRBD1,few,TRBV2,TGTGCCAGCAGTGAAGACGGGACAGGGGAGGAAAAACTGTTTTTT,CASSEDGTGEEKLFF
TRBJ2-7,.,many,TRBV7-2,TGTGCCAGCAGCCCGGGACCGCTCTCCTACGAGCAGTACTTC,CASSPGPLSYEQYF
TRBJ2-1,.,.,TRBV12-3/TRBV12-4,TGTGCCAGCACTCTGGAGGGGGCCCACAATGAGCAGTTCTTC,CASTLEGAHNEQFF
TRBJ2-7,TRBD2,few,TRBV12-3/TRBV12-4,TGTGCCAGCAGTTTTTCCCTCCTAGCGGGATCTTCCTACGAGCAGTACTTC,CASSFSLLAGSSYEQYF
TRBJ2-1,.,many,TRBV7-9,TGTGCCAGCAGCTTCGCTATCGGTGAGCAGTTCTTC,CASSFAIGEQFF
TRBJ2-7,.,many,TRBV10-3,TGTGCCATCAGGGGGGCCTTGGGGGAGCAGTACTTC,CAIRGALGEQYF
TRBJ2-1,TRBD2,.,TRBV28,TGTGCCAGCAGTTTATTCGTCCTAGCGGGGGGGAATGAGCAGTTCTTC,CASSLFVLAGGNEQFF
TRBJ1-1,TRBD1,many,TRBV6-2/TRBV6-3,TGTGCCAGCAGTTACTCCCGGGACAGACCTATGAACACTGAAGCTTTCTTT,CASSYSRDRPMNTEAFF
TRBJ2-1,TRBD2,few,TRBV27,TGTGCCAGCACCCCTGAAGCGGGACTAGACAATGAGCAGTTCTTC,CASTPEAGLDNEQFF
TRBJ1-1,TRBD1,.,TRBV7-6,TGTGCCAGCGGGGACAGGGAAGGCACTGAAGCTTTCTTT,CASGDREGTEAFF
TRBJ2-7,TRBD2,.,TRBV7-3,TGTGCCAGCAGCTTGGTGGCTAGCGGGAAATACGAGCAGTACTTC,CASSLVASGKYEQYF
TRBJ2-1,.,.,TRBV28,TGTGCCAGCAACAGCGACAATGAGCAGTTCTTC,CASNSDNEQFF
TRBJ1-2,.,.,TRBV7-9,TGTGCCAGCAGCTTAGGAGACTTACTAGACTGGGCCTTC,CASSLGDLLDWAF
TRBJ2-2,TRBD1,few,TRBV11-3,TGTGCCAGCAGCAGGGACAGGGGGGACACCGGGGAGCTGTTTTTT,CASSRDRGDTGELFF
TRBJ1-1,TRBD1,.,TRBV7-9,TGTGCCAGCAGCTCAACCGGGACAGGGGGCCTCCCTGAGGCTTTCTTT,CASSSTGTGGLPEAFF
TRBJ2-7,TRBD1,many,TRBV10-3,TGTGCCATTCGGACAGGAACCTACGAGCAGTACTTC,CAIRTGTYEQYF
TRBJ2-7,.,.,TRBV28,TGTGCCAGCAGTTTCCCCCCTCGGACGGAGGATTCCTACGAGCAGTACTTC,CASSFPPRTEDSYEQYF
TRBJ2-1,TRBD2,many,TRBV29-1,TGCAGCGTTGAAGGTCTAGCGGACTACAATGAGCAGTTCTTC,CSVEGLADYNEQFF
TRBJ1-2,.,few,TRBV12-3/TRBV12-4,TGTGCCAGCAGCCGAGGGGGAATCTATGGCTACACCTTC,CASSRGGIYGYTF
TRBJ1-1,.,many,TRBV29-1,TGCAGCGGGGGGGAGAACACTGAAGCTTTCTTT,CSGGENTEAFF
TRBJ1-5,.,few,TRBV9,TGTGCCAGCAGTGCCGGGACCGGGAGCAGTCAGCCCCAGCATTTT,CASSAGTGSSQPQHF
TRBJ1-2,.,many,TRBV4-1,TGCGCCAGCAGCCAAGCTTGGGGGTTGAACTATGGCTACACCTTC,CASSQAWGLNYGYTF
TRBJ2-1,.,.,TRBV7-3,TGTGCCAGCAGCTCCTCCGGGAGCTCTTATGAGCAGTTCTTC,CASSSSGSSYEQFF
TRBJ2-7,.,.,TRBV5-6,TGTGCCAGCAGCCCCGGGACTCCCAGCGGCGAGCAGTACTTC,CASSPGTPSGEQYF